This TCR beta chain was recovered during a study of persistence of HIV-infected CD4 T cells. About the study: Up to about 200 mL blood was drawn at multiple time points; a couple of donors had single-time leukapheresis.

Overlapping HIV-1 Gag 15-mer peptides at around 0.91 ug per peptide per mL were used. CD40L-negative CD69-negative CD45RO-high memory CD4+ T cells were sorted as populations depleted of antigen-responding cells. Germline V gene data show CDR1 as LGHDT and CDR2 as YNNKEL (reference sequence). This CDR3 has 20 residues. Losses at the gene ends were 0 bases for V and 6 bases for J; bases not matched to a gene: 16. The immunoSEQ assay was version 4, run in survey mode. TCRdb keeps only in-frame clones here, not all; method: immunoSEQ multiplex PCR. The top ten hold more than 13% of the sample, which has around 42,000 clones, 70% to 80% seen once. This clone was observed a single time. Its cognate antigen is unknown.

This chain joins TRBV3-1 (or the pseudogene TRBV3-2) and TRBJ1-6; 8 bases are shared with TRBD1. The source was CD4+ T cells sorted from PBMCs after 18-hour stimulation, collected from a patient who received antiretroviral therapy. The source is an adult man with HIV who was CMV-seropositive. The CDR3 spells CASSQDGLRTGKGSNSPLHF. The CDR3 region has the DNA TGTGCCAGCAGCCAAGATGGGCTCAGGACAGGGAAAGGATCTAATTCACCCCTCCACTTT.